The sequence of this T cell receptor (beta chain) was determined in a study of blood T cell repertoires in COVID-19. The wider study: Sites in the United States, Italy and Spain provided acute and convalescent COVID-19 samples. Sample material is recorded as cDNA or gDNA derived from T cells, B-cell-depleted T cells, or PBMCs.

CDR3 length: 16 amino acids. Germline CDR1 reads SGDLS; CDR2 reads YYNGEE. Trimming cost V 3 bases and J 7 bases; bases outside gene matches: 9. Method: immunoSEQ multiplex PCR; TCRdb's copy keeps in-frame clones and lacks some. Found here are roughly 270,000 clones, roughly 86% of them singletons; the top ten hold just under 9.5%. This TCR was sampled from a man aged 18 to 29 with active or convalescent COVID-19. Sequences were obtained from peripheral blood. The rearrangement uses TRBV9 and TRBJ2-1, with 11 nucleotides matching TRBD1. The CDR3 region is CASSASGTGGGNEQFF. CDR3 nucleotide sequence: TGTGCCAGCAGCGCTAGCGGGACAGGGGGAGGGAATGAGCAGTTCTTC.